These T cell receptor beta chains were read from a single sample in a study of identifying expanded T cells in peripheral blood. Repertoires were generated with immunoSEQ multiplex PCR, while TCRdb's copy carries only in-frame clones and drops some. Among over 80,000 clones listed, around 86% were seen once. The sample consisted of blood. These TCRs come from a person aged 18-70 years in good health. Both conserved end residues are part of each CDR3. D genes are given only for firm matches. Clone size is stated in some rows and not others, as once, few, many or a class when expanded.

>TRBV9|TRBJ2-1|TRBD1|-
CASSVAQGDVNEQFF
TGTGCCAGCAGCGTAGCGCAGGGGGATGTGAATGAGCAGTTCTTC
>TRBV6-5|TRBJ2-7|-|-
CASSYSIPSSATEQYF
TGTGCCAGCAGTTACTCGATCCCCAGCTCAGCCACCGAGCAGTACTTC
>TRBV18|TRBJ2-7|-|-
CASSPLGYPYEQYF
TGTGCCAGCTCACCGCTTGGTTACCCCTACGAGCAGTACTTC
>TRBV7-9|TRBJ1-1|-|-
CASSGGGQWTEAFF
TGTGCCAGCAGCGGGGGTGGGCAGTGGACTGAAGCTTTCTTT
>TRBV4-3|TRBJ1-5|-|-
CASSPGSLGQPQHF
TGCGCCAGCAGCCCAGGCAGCTTGGGGCAGCCCCAGCATTTT
>TRBV7-9|TRBJ2-5|TRBD1|-
CASSLVGLQGEETQYF
TGTGCCAGCAGCTTAGTTGGCCTACAGGGGGAAGAGACCCAGTACTTC
>TRBV6-1|TRBJ2-7|TRBD1|-
CASSNSQGGYEQYF
TGTGCCAGCAGTAACTCACAGGGGGGCTACGAGCAGTACTTC
>TRBV25-1|TRBJ2-3|TRBD2|-
CASSEASGGADTQYF
TGTGCCAGCAGTGAGGCTAGCGGGGGTGCAGATACGCAGTATTTT
>TRBV13|TRBJ1-5|-|-
CASSLGGPNQPQHF
TGTGCCAGCAGCTTGGGTGGGCCCAATCAGCCCCAGCATTTT
>TRBV2|TRBJ1-3|-|few
CASSEGLAGDDGNTIYF
TGTGCCAGCAGTGAGGGGTTGGCAGGGGATGATGGAAACACCATATATTTT
>TRBV7-2|TRBJ2-3|-|-
CASSLLIDTQYF
TGTGCCAGCAGCTTATTGATAGATACGCAGTATTTT
>TRBV25-1|TRBJ1-6|-|-
CASSEPPGGGGTYSPLHF
TGTGCCAGCAGTGAACCCCCCGGTGGCGGAGGTACCTATTCACCCCTCCACTTT
>TRBV6-5|TRBJ1-2|TRBD1|few
CASSPGGQDYGYTF
TGTGCCAGCAGTCCGGGGGGACAGGACTATGGCTACACCTTC
>TRBV2|TRBJ1-5|-|-
CASSDQGLRDQPQHF
TGTGCCAGCAGTGATCAGGGCCTGAGAGACCAGCCCCAGCATTTT
>TRBV6-5|TRBJ1-1|TRBD1|-
CASSTGTGGTEAFF
TGTGCCAGCAGCACCGGGACAGGGGGCACTGAAGCTTTCTTT
>TRBV27|TRBJ1-2|TRBD1|-
CASSSGTALNYGYTF
TGTGCCAGCAGTTCCGGGACAGCACTTAACTATGGCTACACCTTC
>TRBV20-1|TRBJ1-2|-|-
CSAKTNYGYTF
TGCAGTGCTAAAACTAACTATGGCTACACCTTC
>TRBV6-1|TRBJ1-5|-|-
CASRHYLGDQPQHF
TGTGCCAGCAGACACTACCTGGGAGATCAGCCCCAGCATTTT
>TRBV7-9|TRBJ2-2|TRBD1|-
CASSLRTQTGGRTGELFF
TGTGCCAGCAGCTTGCGGACTCAAACAGGGGGCCGAACCGGGGAGCTGTTTTTT
>TRBV9|TRBJ1-2|TRBD1|-
CASSADRGHTF
TGTGCCAGCAGCGCTGACAGGGGACACACCTTC
>TRBV19|TRBJ2-1|TRBD2|once
CASSLISGIYNEQFF
TGTGCCAGTAGTTTAATTAGCGGGATCTACAATGAGCAGTTCTTC
>TRBV18|TRBJ2-1|-|-
CASSPDIQTYNEQFF
TGTGCCAGCTCACCAGACATCCAGACCTACAATGAGCAGTTCTTC
>TRBV30|TRBJ2-2|-|once
CAWRMRGAAGELFF
TGTGCCTGGAGGATGAGGGGGGCGGCCGGGGAGCTGTTTTTT
>TRBV18|TRBJ2-5|-|-
CASSSGELETQYF
TGTGCCAGCTCGTCAGGAGAGTTAGAGACCCAGTACTTC
>TRBV27|TRBJ1-1|TRBD1|-
CASAPDRGMVWDLNTEAFF
TGTGCCAGCGCACCAGACAGGGGGATGGTATGGGATCTCAACACTGAAGCTTTCTTT
>TRBV7-8|TRBJ1-2|-|once
CASSLAFGGANYGYTF
TGTGCCAGCAGCTTAGCGTTCGGGGGTGCTAACTATGGCTACACCTTC
>TRBV4-3|TRBJ1-2|TRBD1|-
CASSQARQGFNYGYTF
TGCGCCAGCAGCCAAGCCCGACAGGGATTCAACTATGGCTACACCTTC
>TRBV9|TRBJ2-6|-|-
CASSGSGSGANVLTF
TGTGCCAGCAGCGGTTCAGGGTCTGGGGCCAACGTCCTGACTTTC
>TRBV6-1|TRBJ1-1|-|-
CASSEAEIDRDKSSEAFF
TGTGCCAGCAGTGAAGCGGAGATTGACCGGGACAAGAGTTCCGAAGCTTTCTTT
>TRBV2|TRBJ2-3|-|-
CASTTGRSRRNTQYF
TGTGCCAGCACTACGGGACGCTCGAGGAGGAATACGCAGTATTTT
>TRBV25-1|TRBJ1-1|TRBD1|-
CASSPGTAEAFF
TGTGCCAGCAGTCCGGGGACAGCTGAAGCTTTCTTT
>TRBV27|TRBJ1-6|TRBD1|-
CASRFANRGFGPLHF
TGTGCCAGCAGATTTGCGAACAGGGGATTTGGACCCCTCCACTTT
>TRBV5-1|TRBJ1-1|-|-
CASSLSGKNTEAFF
TGCGCCAGCAGCTTATCTGGCAAGAACACTGAAGCTTTCTTT
>TRBV30|TRBJ1-5|-|-
CAWSRGADPNQPQQF
TGTGCCTGGAGCCGGGGGGCCGACCCTAATCAGCCCCAGCAATTT
>TRBV7-9|TRBJ1-4|TRBD1|-
CASRPGTGEEKLFF
TGTGCCAGCAGACCCGGGACAGGGGAGGAAAAACTGTTTTTT
>TRBV5-1|TRBJ2-1|TRBD2|-
CASSFGGSSYNEQFF
TGCGCCAGCAGCTTCGGGGGGAGCTCCTACAATGAGCAGTTCTTC
>TRBV2|TRBJ1-2|-|-
CASSESIYGYTF
TGTGCCAGCAGCGAATCCATCTATGGCTACACCTTC
>TRBV18|TRBJ1-4|-|-
CASSPQDSQGKLFF
TGTGCCAGCTCACCTCAGGACAGCCAGGGAAAACTGTTTTTT
>TRBV2|TRBJ1-1|-|-
CACLRVSRTEAFF
TGTGCCTGCCTCAGGGTATCCCGCACTGAAGCTTTCTTT
>TRBV7-9|TRBJ2-7|-|few
CASSGGGSSLNEQYF
TGTGCCAGCAGCGGAGGGGGCAGCAGCCTCAACGAGCAGTACTTC
>TRBV19|TRBJ2-7|-|-
CASMQVGGNYEQYF
TGTGCCAGTATGCAAGTGGGGGGAAACTACGAGCAGTACTTC
>TRBV7-2|TRBJ1-3|-|-
CASSPQGISGNTIYF
TGTGCCAGCAGCCCACAGGGAATATCCGGAAACACCATATATTTT
>TRBV5-1|TRBJ2-6|TRBD1|-
CASSLSVDRAETPGANVLTF
TGCGCCAGCAGCTTGTCCGTGGACAGGGCAGAGACCCCTGGGGCCAACGTCCTGACTTTC
>TRBV4-3|TRBJ1-1|-|-
CASSQDTSLVTEAFF
TGCGCCAGCAGCCAAGATACGTCCTTGGTTACTGAAGCTTTCTTT
>TRBV7-6|TRBJ1-2|-|-
CASSLPWGYTF
TGTGCCAGCAGCCTCCCCTGGGGCTACACCTTC
>TRBV19|TRBJ1-2|-|-
CASSIYGRGGYTF
TGTGCCAGTAGTATATACGGAAGAGGGGGCTACACCTTC
>TRBV19|TRBJ1-3|-|-
CASSYFLWGTAANTIYF
TGTGCCAGTAGTTACTTCTTATGGGGGACGGCGGCAAACACCATATATTTT
>TRBV4-1|TRBJ1-3|-|-
CASSQSPGAGNTIYF
TGCGCCAGCAGCCAATCTCCGGGGGCTGGAAACACCATATATTTT